The 31 T cell receptor beta chains given below trace back to one sample, sequenced in a study of blood T cell repertoires in COVID-19. The data were produced by immunoSEQ multiplex PCR, yet TCRdb's version contains in-frame clones alone and is incomplete. The data hold about 60,000 clones, with 80% observed a single time. Specimen: peripheral blood. The receptors stem from a man aged 25-40 years with COVID-19, enrolled during active disease.

The chain carries TRBV30 and TRBJ1-2, with TRBD1 as a possible D gene (5 bases). This CDR3 comprises 15 residues. V gave up 1 base and J gave up 2 bases, with 14 bases separating them. Germline V lookup: CDR1 GTSNPN, CDR2 SVGIG (reference sequence). This CDR3 is CAWSGTATANYGYTF. CDR3 nucleotides: TGTGCCTGGAGTGGGACGGCGACAGCGAACTATGGCTACACCTTC.

The CDR3 protein is CAWTQTGGGYGYTF. The CDR3 bases are TGTGCCTGGACTCAGACAGGGGGAGGCTATGGCTACACCTTC. The chain combines TRBV30 with TRBJ1-2, with 9 bases matching TRBD1. V shed 4 bases and J 4 bases; nucleotides not matched to a gene: 7. Germline V lookup: CDR1 GTSNPN, CDR2 SVGIG (reference sequence). The CDR3 is 14 amino acids.

The chain recombines TRBV7-9 with TRBJ1-2, with D tentatively TRBD1 (6 bases). This CDR3 contains 13 residues. Germline V lookup: CDR1 SEHNR, CDR2 FQNEAQ (reference sequence). V lost 3 bases and J 6 bases, leaving 11 bases between the germline ends. This CDR3 is CASSFQGHNGYTF. Written as DNA, the CDR3 is TGTGCCAGCAGCTTTCAGGGGCATAATGGCTACACCTTC.

V usage is TRBV29-1 and J usage is TRBJ2-2; D perhaps matches TRBD1 (5 bases). The V end was cut by 5 bases, the J end by 4 bases, with 11 bases between. The CDR3 sequence is 13 residues long. Germline CDR1 reads SQVTM; CDR2 reads ANQGSEA. CDR3 loop: CSVPWTSTGELFF. DNA for the CDR3: TGCAGCGTTCCCTGGACAAGCACCGGGGAGCTGTTTTTT.

The rearrangement links TRBV4-1 to TRBJ2-1; the D gene is possibly TRBD1 (6 bases). V lost 3 bases and J lost 0, with 27 bases in between. Germline CDR1 and CDR2: MGHRA and YSYEKL. CDR3 size: 21 residues. This CDR3 is CASSQGRGAPGSPFSYNEQFF. CDR3 DNA: TGCGCCAGCAGCCAGGGCAGGGGAGCCCCCGGCAGCCCGTTCTCCTACAATGAGCAGTTCTTC.

J is TRBJ1-1 and V is TRBV28; unclear D gene. This CDR3 has 15 amino acids. Trimming left V 3 bases short and J 1 base short, with 12 bases between. The germline V gene has CDR1 MDHEN and CDR2 SYDVKM. This CDR3 is CASSFARDENTEAFF. As DNA, the CDR3 is TGTGCCAGCAGTTTCGCCCGAGATGAGAACACTGAAGCTTTCTTT.

The V call is TRBV12-3 or TRBV12-4, the J call TRBJ2-3; TRBD1 might be the D (6 bases). CDR3 length: 13 amino acids. V dropped 3 bases and J dropped 6 bases, with 10 bases sitting between them. CDR3 sequence: CASSFGGGDTQYF. In DNA, the CDR3 is TGTGCCAGCAGTTTTGGGGGCGGTGATACGCAGTATTTT.

The genes are TRBV9 and TRBJ2-3; 14 bases align to TRBD2. Germline CDR1 SGDLS, CDR2 YYNGEE. The CDR3 is 17 amino acids. Trimming cost V 3 bases and J 5 bases; bases outside gene matches: 8. The CDR3 nucleotides read TGTGCCAGCAGCGCCGGACTAGCGGGAGGACGAGGAGATACGCAGTATTTT. Protein product: CASSAGLAGGRGDTQYF.

This clone was observed a few times. The V call is TRBV2, the J call TRBJ2-2, with 12 bases matching TRBD2. This CDR3 spans 15 amino acids. CDR1 SNHLY and CDR2 FYNNEI come from the germline V gene. V was pared by 7 bases and J by 5 bases, with 5 bases of the junction left unmatched. CDR3 nucleotide sequence: TGTGCCAGCAATCTAGCGGGAGGGGGGACCGGGGAGCTGTTTTTT. Residues: CASNLAGGGTGELFF.

This rearrangement joins TRBV15 to TRBJ2-7, with D hard to call. Germline loops: CDR1 LNHNV, CDR2 YYDKDF (reference sequence). This CDR3 comprises 12 residues. Trimming cost V 0 bases and J 6 bases, with 6 bases left between them. The CDR3 nucleotides are TGTGCCACCAGCAGAGACCTAAGCGAGCAGTACTTC. Protein sequence: CATSRDLSEQYF.

CDR3 coding DNA: TGTGCCAGCAGCTCTGGGACTAGCGGGGGAGATACGCAGTATTTT. It encodes CASSSGTSGGDTQYF. The rearrangement uses TRBV7-9 and TRBJ2-3; 14 bases match TRBD2. Trimming took 4 bases from V and 5 from J; bases not matched to a gene: 2. Germline lookup yields CDR1 SEHNR and CDR2 FQNEAQ (reference sequence). The CDR3 covers 15 residues.

The chain has TRBV6-1 and TRBJ2-7; 7 bases map to TRBD1. From germline, CDR1 is MNHNS and CDR2 SASEGT. Germline trimming cut 2 bases from V and 6 bases from J; bases unmatched to any gene: 13. The CDR3 runs to 16 residues. CDR3 protein: CASSERSTGVSLEQYF. CDR3 nucleotide sequence: TGTGCCAGCAGTGAAAGGTCCACAGGGGTTTCTCTCGAGCAGTACTTC.

V usage is TRBV3-1 (or the pseudogene TRBV3-2) and J usage is TRBJ2-1, with a tentative D call TRBD2 (6 bases). This CDR3 is 12 amino acids long. With 4 bases removed from V and 5 bases from J, the gap between germline ends came to 6 bases. The germline V gene has CDR1 LGHDT and CDR2 YNNKEL (reference sequence). The CDR3 DNA reads as TGTGCCAGCAGCCGACTAGACAATGAGCAGTTCTTC. It is translated as CASSRLDNEQFF.

This clone was detected only a few times. This chain connects TRBV10-3 to TRBJ1-1, with 8 bases that match TRBD1. With 5 bases clipped from V and 3 bases from J, the junction kept 5 bases outside the gene matches. Germline CDR1 and CDR2: ENHRY and SYGVKD. This CDR3 spans 14 amino acids. The CDR3 DNA sequence: TGTGCCATCAGTCAGGGGGCGGGGGACACTGAAGCTTTCTTT. Its protein is CAISQGAGDTEAFF.

The chain combines TRBV3-1 (or the pseudogene TRBV3-2) with TRBJ2-2; D gene ambiguous. V was clipped by 3 bases and J by 6 bases, with 8 bases between them. This CDR3 comprises 13 residues. CDR1 and CDR2 (germline): LGHDT, YNNKEL (reference sequence). CDR3 bases: TGTGCCAGCAGCCAGTACGACTCCGGGGAGCTGTTTTTT. Amino acids: CASSQYDSGELFF.

This chain links TRBV27 with TRBJ1-1, with TRBD1 as a possible D gene (6 bases). CDR1 is MNHEY and CDR2 is SMNVEV in the germline V gene (reference sequence). The CDR3 is made up of 14 amino acids. V shed 4 bases and J shed 3 bases, with 12 bases lying between them. CDR3 residues: CASSSRTDDTEAFF. The CDR3 region has the DNA TGTGCCAGCAGTTCAAGGACAGACGACACTGAAGCTTTCTTT.

DNA of the CDR3: TGTGCCAGCAGCTTAGGAGCGGGGGCCTACAATGAGCAGTTCTTC. This gives the protein CASSLGAGAYNEQFF. This chain connects TRBV13 to TRBJ2-1; the match to TRBD2 covers 8 bases. The CDR3 totals 15 residues. The V segment lost 0 bases and the J segment 2 bases; nucleotides outside the gene matches: 0. Looked up from germline, CDR1 is PRHDT and CDR2 is FYEKMQ (reference sequence).

The chain has TRBV7-2 and TRBJ2-5, with TRBD2 identical over 7 bases. The CDR3 is 16 amino acids. J gave up 2 bases and V 7 bases, and 13 bases lay outside the gene matches. The V gene's germline CDR1 is SGHTA and CDR2 FQGNSA. The CDR3 reads CASNQRELMGQETQYF. Here the CDR3 DNA reads TGTGCCAGCAACCAGCGGGAACTTATGGGGCAAGAGACCCAGTACTTC.

This chain connects TRBV29-1 to TRBJ1-5, with 7 bases identical to TRBD1. Germline trimming cut 5 bases from V and 7 bases from J; bases unmatched to any gene: 11. The CDR3 is 14 amino acids. CDR1 SQVTM and CDR2 ANQGSEA come from the germline V gene. CDR3 sequence reads: CSVPDRTRGQPQHF. CDR3 DNA: TGCAGCGTTCCGGACAGGACCCGGGGACAGCCCCAGCATTTT.

This chain's CDR3 is CASSSADRGYNGYTF. The CDR3 DNA reads TGTGCCAGCAGCTCTGCGGACAGGGGGTATAATGGCTACACCTTC. The chain couples TRBV7-9 to TRBJ1-2; 10 bases align to TRBD1. This CDR3 is built from 15 residues. Trimming at V came to 4 bases and at J to 6 bases, leaving 8 bases not matched to a gene. Germline CDR1 SEHNR, CDR2 FQNEAQ (reference sequence).

The chain recombines TRBV11-3 with TRBJ2-7, with 11 nucleotides matching TRBD2. After removal of 1 base from V and 3 bases from J, the junction contained 8 bases not matched to a gene. This CDR3 region has 17 residues. CDR1 and CDR2 (germline): SGHNT, YENEEA. The CDR3 loop reads CASSLGWLAGGGYEQYF. The CDR3, as DNA: TGTGCCAGCAGCTTAGGCTGGCTAGCGGGAGGAGGCTACGAGCAGTACTTC. Together with reference TRBV11-3 and TRBJ2-7, the CDR3 gives the full variable domain: EAGVVQSPRYKIIEKKQPVAFWCNPISGHNTLYWYLQNLGQGPELLIRYENEEAVDDSQLPKDRFSAERLKGVDSTLKIQPAELGDSAVYLCASSLGWLAGGGYEQYFGPGTRLTVT.

This sequence joins TRBV15 and TRBJ1-1; D perhaps matches TRBD1 (5 bases). Germline CDR1 LNHNV, CDR2 YYDKDF (reference sequence). V lost 1 base and J 5 bases, leaving 11 bases between the germline ends. The CDR3 spans 14 residues. Here the CDR3 DNA reads TGTGCCACCAGCAGAGCATCAGGGATTACTGAAGCTTTCTTT. Its protein is CATSRASGITEAFF.

The chain carries TRBV6-2 or TRBV6-3 and TRBJ2-3, with 8 bases identical to TRBD1. Trimming took 5 bases from V and 1 from J; bases not matched to a gene: 14. Germline V lookup: CDR1 MNHEY, CDR2 SVGEGT. This CDR3 has 18 amino acids. The CDR3 sequence: CASSLWTGSRLGTDTQYF. CDR3 nucleotides: TGTGCCAGCAGTCTCTGGACAGGGAGTCGGCTCGGCACAGATACGCAGTATTTT.

V gene TRBV4-1 combines with J gene TRBJ1-1; D unresolved. Trimming left V 0 bases short and J 4 bases short, with 15 bases between. Germline CDR1 is MGHRA and CDR2 is YSYEKL. The CDR3 is made up of 16 amino acids. The CDR3 DNA sequence: TGCGCCAGCAGCCAAGATAGCCCCCTAACGGGCACTGAAGCTTTCTTT. It encodes CASSQDSPLTGTEAFF.

CDR3 nucleotide sequence: TGTGCCAGCTCACCGTCCGGGACAGGGGCAACAGATACGCAGTATTTT. Translated: CASSPSGTGATDTQYF. The V gene is TRBV18, the J gene TRBJ2-3; TRBD1 matches at 10 bases. The CDR3 sequence is 16 residues long. Per germline, CDR1 KGHSH and CDR2 LQKENI. Trimming at V came to 3 bases and at J to 3 bases, leaving 6 bases not matched to a gene.

This clone was counted a single time. The chain combines TRBV5-5 with TRBJ2-7; tentative D call: TRBD1 (6 bases). The CDR3 consists of 19 residues. V was cut by 0 bases and J by 0 bases, with 22 bases left in between. CDR1 is SGHKS and CDR2 is YYEKEE in the germline V gene (reference sequence). The CDR3 region is CASSLDHRTVGASSYEQYF. As DNA, the CDR3 is TGTGCCAGCAGCTTGGATCACCGGACAGTCGGTGCCAGCTCCTACGAGCAGTACTTC.

The chain is built from TRBV28 and TRBJ1-5, with D possibly matching TRBD1 (5 bases). The ends were cut back, 0 bases at V and 2 bases at J, with 14 bases in the middle. This CDR3 is 17 amino acids long. CDR1 and CDR2 (germline): MDHEN, SYDVKM. The CDR3 sequence: CASSLWPGVRRNQPQHF. The CDR3 nucleotides are TGTGCCAGCAGTTTATGGCCGGGGGTGAGGCGCAATCAGCCCCAGCATTTT. The whole variable domain, filled in from reference TRBV28 and TRBJ1-5, reads DVKVTQSSRYLVKRTGEKVFLECVQDMDHENMFWYRQDPGLGLRLIYFSYDVKMKEKGDIPEGYSVSREKKERFSLILESASTNQTSMYLCASSLWPGVRRNQPQHFGDGTRLSIL.

This clone was found once. The chain has TRBV11-3 and TRBJ1-5; D unclear. The CDR3 extends over 13 amino acids. CDR1 and CDR2 from the germline V gene are SGHNT and YENEEA. Trimming removed 5 bases from V and 4 bases from J, with 9 bases in between. For the CDR3, the DNA is TGTGCCAGCAGCCGTAGTAATAATCAGCCCCAGCATTTT. This codes for CASSRSNNQPQHF.

CDR3 loop: CASSSTGHGYTF. The CDR3 DNA reads TGTGCCAGCAGTTCAACAGGTCATGGCTACACCTTC. This chain connects TRBV28 to TRBJ1-2; D perhaps matches TRBD1 (5 bases). Trimming cost V 4 bases and J 6 bases, with 9 bases left between them. Germline loops: CDR1 MDHEN, CDR2 SYDVKM. The CDR3 is 12 amino acids.

There are many counts of this clone. The V call is TRBV19, the J call TRBJ1-5, with D tentatively TRBD1 (6 bases). Trimming took off 5 bases at V and 1 base at J, with 15 bases between the two ends. The CDR3 spans 16 residues. Germline values: CDR1 LNHDA, CDR2 SQIVND (reference sequence). The CDR3 DNA reads TGTGCCAGTAGTTACCACAGGGACCGAAGCAATCAGCCCCAGCATTTT. Its translation: CASSYHRDRSNQPQHF.

The V and J genes are TRBV6-5 and TRBJ1-3; D is undetermined. V lost 3 bases to trimming and J lost 0 bases, with 3 bases between them. The CDR3 loop spans 13 amino acids. Germline values: CDR1 MNHEY, CDR2 SVGAGI. The CDR3 nucleotides read TGTGCCAGCAGTTATAACTCTGGAAACACCATATATTTT. Residues: CASSYNSGNTIYF.